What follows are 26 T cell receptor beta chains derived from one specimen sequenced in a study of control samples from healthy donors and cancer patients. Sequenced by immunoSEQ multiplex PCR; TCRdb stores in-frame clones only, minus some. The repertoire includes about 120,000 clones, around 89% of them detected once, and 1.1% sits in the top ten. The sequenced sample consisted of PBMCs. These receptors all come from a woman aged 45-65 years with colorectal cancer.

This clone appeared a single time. CDR3 loop: CASSDRDKGVEQYF. The CDR3 bases are TGTGCCAGTAGTGACCGGGACAAGGGTGTCGAGCAGTACTTC. This chain links TRBV19 with TRBJ2-7, with D possibly being TRBD1 (6 bases). Trimming pared 5 bases from V and 6 bases from J, leaving 17 bases between. Germline V gene lookup returns CDR1 LNHDA and CDR2 SQIVND (reference sequence). This CDR3 region has 14 residues.

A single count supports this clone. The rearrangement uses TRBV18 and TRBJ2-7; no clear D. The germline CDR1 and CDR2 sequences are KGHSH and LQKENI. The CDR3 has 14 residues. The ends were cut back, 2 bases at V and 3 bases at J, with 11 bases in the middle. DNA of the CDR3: TGTGCCAGCTCACCAGGGAACAGTATCTACGAGCAGTACTTC. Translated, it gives CASSPGNSIYEQYF.

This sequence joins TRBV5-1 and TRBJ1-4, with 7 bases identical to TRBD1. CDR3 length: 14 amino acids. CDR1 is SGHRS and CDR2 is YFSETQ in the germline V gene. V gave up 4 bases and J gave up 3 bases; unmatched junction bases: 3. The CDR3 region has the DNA TGCGCCAGCAGCCCTGGACAGGCTAATGAAAAACTGTTTTTT. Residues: CASSPGQANEKLFF.

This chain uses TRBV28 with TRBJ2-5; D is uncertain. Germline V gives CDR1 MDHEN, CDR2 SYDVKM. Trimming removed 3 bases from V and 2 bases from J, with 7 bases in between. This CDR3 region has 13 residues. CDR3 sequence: CASSLPEQETQYF. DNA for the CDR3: TGTGCCAGCAGTTTGCCAGAACAAGAGACCCAGTACTTC.

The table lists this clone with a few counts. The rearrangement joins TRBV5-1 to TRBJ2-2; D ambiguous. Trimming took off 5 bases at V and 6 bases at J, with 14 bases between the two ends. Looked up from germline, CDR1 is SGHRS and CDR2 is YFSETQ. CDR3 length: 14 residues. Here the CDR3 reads CASRRTGSAGELFF. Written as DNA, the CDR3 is TGCGCCAGCAGACGGACCGGGTCGGCCGGGGAGCTGTTTTTT.

As DNA, the CDR3 is TGTGCCAGCTCTCCAATTACAGGGGGCACTGAAGCTTTCTTT. This encodes CASSPITGGTEAFF. This chain uses TRBV18 with TRBJ1-1, with 8 bases that match TRBD1. CDR1 and CDR2 (germline): KGHSH, LQKENI. This CDR3 is 14 amino acids long. J lost 4 bases, V lost 6 bases, and 7 bases had no gene match.

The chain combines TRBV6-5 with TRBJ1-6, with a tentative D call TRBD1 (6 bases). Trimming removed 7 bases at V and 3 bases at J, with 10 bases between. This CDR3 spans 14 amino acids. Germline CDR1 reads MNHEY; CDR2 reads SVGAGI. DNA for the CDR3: TGTGCCAGCACTCTGGACAGCTATAATTCACCCCTCCACTTT. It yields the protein CASTLDSYNSPLHF.

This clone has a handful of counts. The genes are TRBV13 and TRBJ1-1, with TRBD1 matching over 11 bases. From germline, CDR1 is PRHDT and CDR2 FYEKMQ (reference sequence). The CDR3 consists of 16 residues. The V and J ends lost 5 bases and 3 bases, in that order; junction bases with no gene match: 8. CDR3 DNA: TGTGCCAGCAGCCCCCCCGGACAGGGGGCCGACACTGAAGCTTTCTTT. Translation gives CASSPPGQGADTEAFF.

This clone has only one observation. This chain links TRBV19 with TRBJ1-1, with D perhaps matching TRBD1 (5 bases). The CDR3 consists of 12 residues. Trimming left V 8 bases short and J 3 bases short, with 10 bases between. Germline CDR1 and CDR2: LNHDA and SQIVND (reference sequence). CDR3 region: CASDDRYTEAFF. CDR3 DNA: TGTGCCAGTGACGACAGATACACTGAAGCTTTCTTT.

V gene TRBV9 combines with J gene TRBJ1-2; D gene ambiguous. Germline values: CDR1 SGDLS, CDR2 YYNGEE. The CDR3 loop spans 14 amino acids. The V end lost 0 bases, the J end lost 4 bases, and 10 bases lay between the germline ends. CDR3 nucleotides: TGTGCCAGCAGCGTAGCGCCAGACCCCTATGGCTACACCTTC. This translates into CASSVAPDPYGYTF.

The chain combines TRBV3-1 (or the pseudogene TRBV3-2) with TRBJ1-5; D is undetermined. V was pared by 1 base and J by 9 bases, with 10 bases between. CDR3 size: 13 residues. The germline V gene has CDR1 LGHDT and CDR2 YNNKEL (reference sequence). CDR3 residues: CASSQVADAPQHF. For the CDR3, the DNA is TGTGCCAGCAGCCAAGTCGCCGATGCGCCCCAGCATTTT.

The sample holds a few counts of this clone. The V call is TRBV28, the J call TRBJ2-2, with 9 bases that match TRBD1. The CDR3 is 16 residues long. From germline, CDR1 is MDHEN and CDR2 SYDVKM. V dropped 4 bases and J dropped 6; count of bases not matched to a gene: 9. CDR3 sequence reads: CASSSLSGQGAGELFF. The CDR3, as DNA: TGTGCCAGCAGTTCCCTATCGGGACAGGGTGCCGGGGAGCTGTTTTTT. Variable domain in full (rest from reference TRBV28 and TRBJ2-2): DVKVTQSSRYLVKRTGEKVFLECVQDMDHENMFWYRQDPGLGLRLIYFSYDVKMKEKGDIPEGYSVSREKKERFSLILESASTNQTSMYLCASSSLSGQGAGELFFGEGSRLTVL.

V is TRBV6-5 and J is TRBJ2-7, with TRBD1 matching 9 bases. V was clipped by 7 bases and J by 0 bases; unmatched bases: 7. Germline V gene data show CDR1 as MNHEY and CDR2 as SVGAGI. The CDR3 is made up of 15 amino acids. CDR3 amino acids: CASTTGTGTSYEQYF. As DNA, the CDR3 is TGTGCCAGCACCACCGGGACAGGGACCTCCTACGAGCAGTACTTC.

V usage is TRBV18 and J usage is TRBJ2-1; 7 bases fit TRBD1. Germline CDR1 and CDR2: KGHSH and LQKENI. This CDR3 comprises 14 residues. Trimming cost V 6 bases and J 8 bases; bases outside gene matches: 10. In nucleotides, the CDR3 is TGTGCCAGCTCGTCAACCGGACAGGTACATGAGCAGTTCTTC. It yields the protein CASSSTGQVHEQFF.

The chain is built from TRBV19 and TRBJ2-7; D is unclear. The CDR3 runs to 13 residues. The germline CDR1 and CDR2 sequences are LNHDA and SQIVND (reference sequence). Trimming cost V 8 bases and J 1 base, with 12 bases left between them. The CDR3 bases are TGTGCCAGTGGACCAGGCAGGTCCTACGAGCAGTACTTC. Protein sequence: CASGPGRSYEQYF.

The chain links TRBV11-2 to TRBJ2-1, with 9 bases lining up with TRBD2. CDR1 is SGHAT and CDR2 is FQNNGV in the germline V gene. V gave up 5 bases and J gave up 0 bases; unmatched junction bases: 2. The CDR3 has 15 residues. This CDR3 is CASSSGGSSYNEQFF. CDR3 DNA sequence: TGTGCCAGCAGCAGCGGGGGGTCCTCCTACAATGAGCAGTTCTTC.

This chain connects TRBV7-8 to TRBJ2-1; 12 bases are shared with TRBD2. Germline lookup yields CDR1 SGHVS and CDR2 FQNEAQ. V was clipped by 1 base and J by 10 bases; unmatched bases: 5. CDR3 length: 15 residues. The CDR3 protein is CASSLGLAGAGEQFF. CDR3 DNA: TGTGCCAGCAGCTTAGGACTAGCGGGAGCGGGCGAGCAGTTCTTC.

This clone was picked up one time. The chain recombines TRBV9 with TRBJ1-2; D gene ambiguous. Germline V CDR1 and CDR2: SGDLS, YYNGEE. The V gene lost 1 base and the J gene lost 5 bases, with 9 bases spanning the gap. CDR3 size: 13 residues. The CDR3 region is CASSVKESYGYTF. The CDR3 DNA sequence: TGTGCCAGCAGCGTAAAGGAGTCTTATGGCTACACCTTC.

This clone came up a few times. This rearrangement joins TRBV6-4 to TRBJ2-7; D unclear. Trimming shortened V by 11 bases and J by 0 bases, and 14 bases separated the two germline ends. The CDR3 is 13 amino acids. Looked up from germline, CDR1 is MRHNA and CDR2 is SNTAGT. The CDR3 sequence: CAPRVPSSYEQYF. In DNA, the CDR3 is TGTGCCCCCCGGGTCCCAAGCTCCTACGAGCAGTACTTC.

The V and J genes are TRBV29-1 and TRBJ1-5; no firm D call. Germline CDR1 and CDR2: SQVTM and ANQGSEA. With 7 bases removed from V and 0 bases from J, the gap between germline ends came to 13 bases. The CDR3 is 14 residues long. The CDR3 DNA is TGCAGCGCTGCAGGAGACAATAGCAATCAGCCCCAGCATTTT. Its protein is CSAAGDNSNQPQHF.

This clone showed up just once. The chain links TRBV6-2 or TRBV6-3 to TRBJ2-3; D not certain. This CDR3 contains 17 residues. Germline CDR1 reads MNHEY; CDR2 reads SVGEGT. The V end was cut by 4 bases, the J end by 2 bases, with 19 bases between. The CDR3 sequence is CASSWGTVGSITDTQYF. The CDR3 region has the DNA TGTGCCAGCAGTTGGGGAACGGTTGGCTCTATCACAGATACGCAGTATTTT.

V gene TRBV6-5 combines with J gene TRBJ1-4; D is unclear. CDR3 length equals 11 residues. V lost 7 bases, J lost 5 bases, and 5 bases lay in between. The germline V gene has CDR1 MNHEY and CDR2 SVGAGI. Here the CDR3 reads CASKENEKLFF. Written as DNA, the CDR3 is TGTGCCAGCAAGGAGAATGAAAAACTGTTTTTT.

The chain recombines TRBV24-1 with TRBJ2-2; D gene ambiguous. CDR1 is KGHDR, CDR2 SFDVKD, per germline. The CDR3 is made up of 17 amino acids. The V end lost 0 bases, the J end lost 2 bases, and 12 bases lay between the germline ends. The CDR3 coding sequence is TGTGCCACCAGTGATTTGCAAGAGGACGGAAACACCGGGGAGCTGTTTTTT. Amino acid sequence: CATSDLQEDGNTGELFF.

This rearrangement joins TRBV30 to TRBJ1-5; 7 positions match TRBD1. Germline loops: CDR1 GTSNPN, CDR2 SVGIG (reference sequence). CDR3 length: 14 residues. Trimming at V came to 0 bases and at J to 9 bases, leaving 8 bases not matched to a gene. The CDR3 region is CAWSVTGDVGPQHF. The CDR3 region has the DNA TGTGCCTGGAGTGTTACAGGGGACGTAGGGCCCCAGCATTTT.

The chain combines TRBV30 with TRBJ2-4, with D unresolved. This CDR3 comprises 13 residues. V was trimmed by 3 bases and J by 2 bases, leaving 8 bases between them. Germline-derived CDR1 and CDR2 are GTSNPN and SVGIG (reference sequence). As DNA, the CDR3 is TGTGCCTGGAGCGGTGGATCCAAAAACATTCAGTACTTC. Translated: CAWSGGSKNIQYF.

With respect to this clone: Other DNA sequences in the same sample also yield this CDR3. The CDR3 spells CATGQGARETQYF. In DNA form, the CDR3 reads TGTGCCACCGGCCAGGGGGCTCGAGAGACCCAGTACTTC. The rearrangement uses TRBV24-1 and TRBJ2-5, with TRBD1 matching 8 bases. Germline trimming cut 9 bases from V and 4 bases from J; bases unmatched to any gene: 6. Germline V gives CDR1 KGHDR, CDR2 SFDVKD. This CDR3 has 13 residues.